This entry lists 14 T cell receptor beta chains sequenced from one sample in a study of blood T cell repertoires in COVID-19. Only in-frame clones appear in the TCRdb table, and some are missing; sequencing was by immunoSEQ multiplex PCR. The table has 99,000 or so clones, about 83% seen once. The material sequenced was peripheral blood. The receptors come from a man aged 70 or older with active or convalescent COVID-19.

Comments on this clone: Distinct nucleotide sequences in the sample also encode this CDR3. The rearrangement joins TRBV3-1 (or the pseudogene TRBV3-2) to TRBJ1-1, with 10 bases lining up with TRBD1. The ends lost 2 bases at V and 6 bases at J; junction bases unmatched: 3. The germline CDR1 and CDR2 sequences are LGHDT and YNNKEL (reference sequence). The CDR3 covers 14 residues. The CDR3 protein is CASSQPGQGSEAFF. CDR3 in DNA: TGTGCCAGCAGCCAACCGGGACAGGGGTCTGAAGCTTTCTTT.

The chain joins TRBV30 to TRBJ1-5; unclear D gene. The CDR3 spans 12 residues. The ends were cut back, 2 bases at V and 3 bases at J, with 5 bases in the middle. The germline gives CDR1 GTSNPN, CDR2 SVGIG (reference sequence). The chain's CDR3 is CAWSYPNQPQHF. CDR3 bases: TGTGCCTGGAGTTATCCCAATCAGCCCCAGCATTTT.

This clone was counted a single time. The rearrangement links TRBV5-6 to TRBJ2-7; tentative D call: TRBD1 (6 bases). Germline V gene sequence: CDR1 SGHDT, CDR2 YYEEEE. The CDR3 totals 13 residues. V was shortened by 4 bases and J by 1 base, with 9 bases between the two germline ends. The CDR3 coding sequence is TGTGCCAGCAGCCCGGACAGTTCCTACGAGCAGTACTTC. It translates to CASSPDSSYEQYF.

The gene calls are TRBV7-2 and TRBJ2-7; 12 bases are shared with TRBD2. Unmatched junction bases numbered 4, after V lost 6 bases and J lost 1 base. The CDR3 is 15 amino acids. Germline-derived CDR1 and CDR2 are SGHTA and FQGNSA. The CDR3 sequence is CASRRTSGGSYEQYF. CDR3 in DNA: TGTGCCAGCAGACGAACTAGCGGGGGGTCCTACGAGCAGTACTTC.

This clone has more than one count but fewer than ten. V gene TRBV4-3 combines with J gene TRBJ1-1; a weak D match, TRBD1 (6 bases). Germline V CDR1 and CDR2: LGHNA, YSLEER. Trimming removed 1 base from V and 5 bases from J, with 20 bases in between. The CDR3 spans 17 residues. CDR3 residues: CASSQGPGHTGGTEAFF. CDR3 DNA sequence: TGCGCCAGCAGCCAAGGGCCGGGACATACGGGCGGGACTGAAGCTTTCTTT.

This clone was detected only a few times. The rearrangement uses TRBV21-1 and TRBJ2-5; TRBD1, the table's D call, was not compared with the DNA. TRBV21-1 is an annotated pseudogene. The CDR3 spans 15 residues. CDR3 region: CASSKASGAQETQYF. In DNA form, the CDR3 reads TGTGCCAGCAGCAAAGCATCAGGGGCCCAAGAGACCCAGTACTTC.

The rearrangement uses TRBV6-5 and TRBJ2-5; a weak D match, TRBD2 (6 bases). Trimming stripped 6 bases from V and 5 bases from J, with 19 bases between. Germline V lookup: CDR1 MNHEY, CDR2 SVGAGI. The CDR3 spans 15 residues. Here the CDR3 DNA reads TGTGCCAGCAGCCTCCACCGGAGGGGTGGCGAGACCCAGTACTTC. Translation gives CASSLHRRGGETQYF.

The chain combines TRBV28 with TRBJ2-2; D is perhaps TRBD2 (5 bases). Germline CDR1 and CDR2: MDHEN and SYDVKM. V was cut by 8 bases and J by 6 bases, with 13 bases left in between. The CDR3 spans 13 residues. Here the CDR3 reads CASLSGVAGELFF. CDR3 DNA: TGTGCCAGCCTTTCCGGGGTCGCCGGGGAGCTGTTTTTT.

In DNA, the CDR3 is TGTGCCAGTAGTCCGGGAGGGGGCGCTGGCTACACCTTC. Protein product: CASSPGGGAGYTF. The V call is TRBV19, the J call TRBJ1-2, with TRBD1 matching over 7 bases. Unmatched junction bases numbered 7, after V lost 5 bases and J lost 7 bases. Germline loops: CDR1 LNHDA, CDR2 SQIVND (reference sequence). The CDR3 consists of 13 residues.

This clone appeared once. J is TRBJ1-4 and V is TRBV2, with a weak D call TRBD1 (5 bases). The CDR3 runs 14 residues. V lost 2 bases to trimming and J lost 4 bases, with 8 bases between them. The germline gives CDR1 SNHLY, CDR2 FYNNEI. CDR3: CASSERQINEKLFF. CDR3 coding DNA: TGTGCCAGCAGTGAAAGACAGATTAATGAAAAACTGTTTTTT.

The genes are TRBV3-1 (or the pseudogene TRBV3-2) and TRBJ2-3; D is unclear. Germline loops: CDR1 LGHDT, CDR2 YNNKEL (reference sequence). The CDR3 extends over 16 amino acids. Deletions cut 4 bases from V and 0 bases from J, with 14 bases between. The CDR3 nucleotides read TGTGCCAGCAGCCCCGACTCCCATCCTAGCACAGATACGCAGTATTTT. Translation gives CASSPDSHPSTDTQYF.

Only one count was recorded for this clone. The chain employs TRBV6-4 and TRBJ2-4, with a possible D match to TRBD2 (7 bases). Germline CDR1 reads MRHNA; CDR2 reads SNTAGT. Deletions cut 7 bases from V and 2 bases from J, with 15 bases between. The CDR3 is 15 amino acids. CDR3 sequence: CASICRGASKNIQYF. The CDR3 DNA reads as TGTGCCAGCATATGCCGGGGGGCGTCCAAAAACATTCAGTACTTC.

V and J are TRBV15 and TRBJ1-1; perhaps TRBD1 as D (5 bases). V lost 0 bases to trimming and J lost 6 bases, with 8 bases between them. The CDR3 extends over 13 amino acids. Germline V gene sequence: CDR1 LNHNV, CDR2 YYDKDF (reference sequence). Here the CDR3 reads CATSREGAAEAFF. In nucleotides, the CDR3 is TGTGCCACCAGCAGAGAAGGGGCAGCTGAAGCTTTCTTT.

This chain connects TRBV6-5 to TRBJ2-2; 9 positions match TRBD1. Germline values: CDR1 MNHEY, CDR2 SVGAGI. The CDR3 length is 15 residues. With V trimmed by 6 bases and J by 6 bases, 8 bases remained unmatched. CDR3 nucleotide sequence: TGTGCCAGCAGATCCAGACAGGGGGGGGCCGGGGAGCTGTTTTTT. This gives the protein CASRSRQGGAGELFF.